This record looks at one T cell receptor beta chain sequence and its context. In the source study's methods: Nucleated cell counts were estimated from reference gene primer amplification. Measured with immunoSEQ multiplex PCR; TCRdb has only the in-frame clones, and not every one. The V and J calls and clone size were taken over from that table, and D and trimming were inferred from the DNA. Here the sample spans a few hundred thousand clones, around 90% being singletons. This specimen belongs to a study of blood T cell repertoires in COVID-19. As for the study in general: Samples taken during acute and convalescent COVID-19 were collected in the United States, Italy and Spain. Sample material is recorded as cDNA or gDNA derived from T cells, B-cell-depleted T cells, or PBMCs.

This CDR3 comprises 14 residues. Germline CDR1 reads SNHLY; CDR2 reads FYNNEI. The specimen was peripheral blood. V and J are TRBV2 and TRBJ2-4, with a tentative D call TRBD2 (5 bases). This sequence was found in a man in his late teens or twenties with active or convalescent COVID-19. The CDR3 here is CASRRREAKNIQYF. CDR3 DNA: TGTGCGAGCCGGCGAAGGGAGGCCAAAAACATTCAGTACTTC.